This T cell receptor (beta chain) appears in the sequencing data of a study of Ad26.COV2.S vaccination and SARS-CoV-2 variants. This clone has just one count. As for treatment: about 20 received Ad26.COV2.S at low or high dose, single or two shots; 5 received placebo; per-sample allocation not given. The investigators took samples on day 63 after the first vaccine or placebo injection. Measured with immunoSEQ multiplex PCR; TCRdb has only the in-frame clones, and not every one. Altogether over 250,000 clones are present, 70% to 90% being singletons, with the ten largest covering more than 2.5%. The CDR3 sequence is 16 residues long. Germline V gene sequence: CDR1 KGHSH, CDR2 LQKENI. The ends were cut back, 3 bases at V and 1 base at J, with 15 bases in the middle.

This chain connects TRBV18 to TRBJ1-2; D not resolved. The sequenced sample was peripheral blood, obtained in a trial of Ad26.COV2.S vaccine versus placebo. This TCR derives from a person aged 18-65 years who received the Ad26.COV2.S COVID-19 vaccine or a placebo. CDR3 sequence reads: CASSPDISVNNYGYTF. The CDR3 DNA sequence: TGTGCCAGCTCACCGGATATTTCGGTCAATAACTATGGCTACACCTTC.